Listed below are T cell receptor beta chains from one sample, sequenced in a study of OX40 agonist ivuxolimab in advanced cancers. Assay used: immunoSEQ multiplex PCR; TCRdb lists only in-frame clones, some missing. Of about 67,000 clones in the sample, approximately 81% were seen once. Specimen: CD4+ or CD8+ T cells sorted from blood, collected in a trial of the OX40 agonist ivuxolimab. The receptors shown here come from an adult with an advanced solid tumor such as melanoma, head and neck, liver or kidney cancer. Both conserved end residues are part of each CDR3. Fields, in order: D gene, V gene, clone size, J gene, CDR3 DNA, CDR3 protein. D genes are given only for firm matches. For some rows the clone size is stated as once, few or many, or as a class when expanded; others skip it.

d_call: TRBD1
v_call: TRBV5-1
clone_size: .
j_call: TRBJ1-1
cdr3_nt: TGCGCCAGCAGGTCCGGGACAGGGGGGACGGAAGCTTTCTTT
cdr3_aa: CASRSGTGGTEAFF

d_call: TRBD2
v_call: TRBV29-1
clone_size: .
j_call: TRBJ2-5
cdr3_nt: TGCAGCGTCCTTTTGCGGGAGGGCCGGGAGACCCAGTACTTC
cdr3_aa: CSVLLREGRETQYF

d_call: TRBD1
v_call: TRBV19
clone_size: .
j_call: TRBJ2-7
cdr3_nt: TGTGCCAGTAGTCGGGACAGCCCTCCCTACGAGCAGTACTTC
cdr3_aa: CASSRDSPPYEQYF

d_call: .
v_call: TRBV20-1
clone_size: once
j_call: TRBJ2-3
cdr3_nt: TGCAGTGCTAGAGTGAAGGAAAGCGCGTATTTT
cdr3_aa: CSARVKESAYF

d_call: .
v_call: TRBV28
clone_size: once
j_call: TRBJ2-7
cdr3_nt: TGTGCCAGCAGTTTATCGTGGGGTCCTAGCTCCTACGAGCAGTACTTC
cdr3_aa: CASSLSWGPSSYEQYF

d_call: .
v_call: TRBV6-5
clone_size: .
j_call: TRBJ1-2
cdr3_nt: TGTGCCAGCACCAAAGGGACCGCGCGGGGCTACACCTTC
cdr3_aa: CASTKGTARGYTF

d_call: .
v_call: TRBV6-5
clone_size: .
j_call: TRBJ1-5
cdr3_nt: TGTGCCAGCAGTTACTCGGGGGGTAGCAATCAGCCCCAGCATTTT
cdr3_aa: CASSYSGGSNQPQHF

d_call: .
v_call: TRBV20-1
clone_size: .
j_call: TRBJ2-7
cdr3_nt: TGCAGTGCTCCTATCCTTTACGAGCAGTACTTC
cdr3_aa: CSAPILYEQYF

d_call: .
v_call: TRBV15
clone_size: .
j_call: TRBJ2-5
cdr3_nt: TGTGCCACCGGAGGGGTAGCTAGGGGTCAGACCCAGTACTTC
cdr3_aa: CATGGVARGQTQYF

d_call: TRBD2
v_call: TRBV9
clone_size: .
j_call: TRBJ2-2
cdr3_nt: TGTGCCAGCAGCCTCCGGACTAGCGGGGGGGCGTTGAGCACCGGGGAGCTGTTTTTT
cdr3_aa: CASSLRTSGGALSTGELFF

d_call: TRBD1
v_call: TRBV5-4
clone_size: .
j_call: TRBJ1-2
cdr3_nt: TGTGCCAGCAGCTTGGGACAGGGCCTTAACTATGGCTACACCTTC
cdr3_aa: CASSLGQGLNYGYTF

d_call: TRBD1
v_call: TRBV5-6
clone_size: .
j_call: TRBJ2-6
cdr3_nt: TGTGCCAGCAGCCCCGACAGGGGATATGCCAACGTCCTGACTTTC
cdr3_aa: CASSPDRGYANVLTF

d_call: TRBD2
v_call: TRBV6-1
clone_size: .
j_call: TRBJ2-1
cdr3_nt: TGTGCCAGCAGGCTAGCGGCGGCCTACAATGAGCAGTTCTTC
cdr3_aa: CASRLAAAYNEQFF

d_call: TRBD1
v_call: TRBV7-3
clone_size: few
j_call: TRBJ2-5
cdr3_nt: TGTGCCAGCAGCCGTGACAGGGCAGAGACCCAGTACTTC
cdr3_aa: CASSRDRAETQYF

d_call: .
v_call: TRBV7-8
clone_size: .
j_call: TRBJ2-7
cdr3_nt: TGTGCCAGCAGCTCGCGCCGGGACCGACTCGACGAGCAGTACTTC
cdr3_aa: CASSSRRDRLDEQYF

d_call: TRBD1
v_call: TRBV4-1
clone_size: .
j_call: TRBJ2-1
cdr3_nt: TGCGCCAGCAGCCAAGATCCGACAGGGGTTGACAATGAGCAGTTCTTC
cdr3_aa: CASSQDPTGVDNEQFF

d_call: .
v_call: TRBV19
clone_size: .
j_call: TRBJ2-3
cdr3_nt: TGTGCCAGTAGTATAAGCGTTTTGGTAGATACGCAGTATTTT
cdr3_aa: CASSISVLVDTQYF

d_call: .
v_call: TRBV2
clone_size: .
j_call: TRBJ1-2
cdr3_nt: TGTGCCAGCAGTGAGGAGTGGGGGGCAAAGGGCTACACCTTC
cdr3_aa: CASSEEWGAKGYTF

d_call: .
v_call: TRBV21-1
clone_size: .
j_call: TRBJ2-4
cdr3_nt: TGTGCCAGCAAGGGGGGGGCCGTAAACATTCAGTACTTC
cdr3_aa: CASKGGAVNIQYF

d_call: .
v_call: TRBV25-1
clone_size: .
j_call: TRBJ2-1
cdr3_nt: TGTGCCAGCAGTGACCACCGGGCAGGCCGGAATGAGCAGTTCTTC
cdr3_aa: CASSDHRAGRNEQFF

d_call: .
v_call: TRBV6-5
clone_size: .
j_call: TRBJ1-4
cdr3_nt: TGTGCCAGCAGCCCACAGGAGAGTTTGGAAAAACTGTTTTTT
cdr3_aa: CASSPQESLEKLFF

d_call: .
v_call: TRBV23-1
clone_size: .
j_call: TRBJ2-1
cdr3_nt: TGCGCCAGCAGTCAAATAGGAAAACACAATGAGCAGTTCTTC
cdr3_aa: CASSQIGKHNEQFF

d_call: .
v_call: TRBV2
clone_size: few
j_call: TRBJ2-2
cdr3_nt: TGTGCCAGCAGTGGTACTGGGGAGCTGTTTTTT
cdr3_aa: CASSGTGELFF

d_call: TRBD2
v_call: TRBV18
clone_size: .
j_call: TRBJ2-1
cdr3_nt: TGTGCCAGCTCACTATCCCGGACTAGCGGGGACTCCTACAATGAGCAGTTCTTC
cdr3_aa: CASSLSRTSGDSYNEQFF

d_call: TRBD1
v_call: TRBV5-4
clone_size: once
j_call: TRBJ2-6
cdr3_nt: TGTGCCAGCAGGCCCGGGACAGGGATTCCTGGGGCCAACGTCCTGACTTTC
cdr3_aa: CASRPGTGIPGANVLTF

d_call: .
v_call: TRBV5-5
clone_size: .
j_call: TRBJ2-2
cdr3_nt: TGTGCCAGCAGCGACCGTTTCACCGGGGAGCTGTTTTTT
cdr3_aa: CASSDRFTGELFF

d_call: .
v_call: TRBV27
clone_size: .
j_call: TRBJ2-7
cdr3_nt: TGTGCCAGCAGTGCCACAGGTATGAGCTCCTACGAGCAGTACTTC
cdr3_aa: CASSATGMSSYEQYF

d_call: TRBD2
v_call: TRBV2
clone_size: .
j_call: TRBJ2-5
cdr3_nt: TGTGCCAGCAGTGCGGTAGCGGGAGGGCAAAAGACCCAGTACTTC
cdr3_aa: CASSAVAGGQKTQYF

d_call: TRBD2
v_call: TRBV5-1
clone_size: .
j_call: TRBJ2-7
cdr3_nt: TGCGCCAGCAGCCCGAGACTAGCGGGGTCCTACGAGCAGTACTTC
cdr3_aa: CASSPRLAGSYEQYF

d_call: .
v_call: TRBV6-5
clone_size: once
j_call: TRBJ1-2
cdr3_nt: TGTGCCAGCAGCCCCGGCTATGGCTACACCTTC
cdr3_aa: CASSPGYGYTF

d_call: TRBD2
v_call: TRBV10-3
clone_size: .
j_call: TRBJ2-1
cdr3_nt: TGTGCCATCATGGGGGGGGTGGAAGCTTACAATGAGCAGTTCTTC
cdr3_aa: CAIMGGVEAYNEQFF

d_call: TRBD1
v_call: TRBV7-8
clone_size: .
j_call: TRBJ2-7
cdr3_nt: TGTGCCAGCAGCGAGGGACAGGCGAGCTCCTACGAGCAGTACTTC
cdr3_aa: CASSEGQASSYEQYF

d_call: .
v_call: TRBV5-6
clone_size: .
j_call: TRBJ1-3
cdr3_nt: TGTGCCAGCAGCCCCTTGATGGGAAACACCATATATTTT
cdr3_aa: CASSPLMGNTIYF

d_call: TRBD2
v_call: TRBV6-1
clone_size: .
j_call: TRBJ2-7
cdr3_nt: TGTGCCACCTTAAACCCGGGGGGCTACGAGCAGTACTTC
cdr3_aa: CATLNPGGYEQYF

d_call: .
v_call: TRBV4-3
clone_size: .
j_call: TRBJ1-1
cdr3_nt: TGCGCCAGCAGCTTCGGTGTCGGGGACACTGAAGCTTTCTTT
cdr3_aa: CASSFGVGDTEAFF

d_call: .
v_call: TRBV7-2
clone_size: .
j_call: TRBJ2-1
cdr3_nt: TGTGCCAGCAGCTTAGGCTCTAGCTCCTACAATGAGCAGTTCTTC
cdr3_aa: CASSLGSSSYNEQFF

d_call: TRBD1
v_call: TRBV30
clone_size: .
j_call: TRBJ1-1
cdr3_nt: TGTGCCTGGAGTGTATATGCAGGGGGTGAAGCTTTCTTT
cdr3_aa: CAWSVYAGGEAFF

d_call: TRBD1
v_call: TRBV5-1
clone_size: .
j_call: TRBJ2-5
cdr3_nt: TGCGCCAGCAGCCATGGGACAGGGGGCGGTTCGGAGACCCAGTACTTC
cdr3_aa: CASSHGTGGGSETQYF

d_call: .
v_call: TRBV2
clone_size: few
j_call: TRBJ1-5
cdr3_nt: TGTGCCAGCAGTGAGAGTAATCAGCCCCAGCATTTT
cdr3_aa: CASSESNQPQHF

d_call: TRBD1
v_call: TRBV11-2
clone_size: .
j_call: TRBJ1-6
cdr3_nt: TGTGCCAGCAGCCCTGACAGGGGGCGAGGTCTCTCCTATAATTCACCCCTCCACTTT
cdr3_aa: CASSPDRGRGLSYNSPLHF

d_call: .
v_call: TRBV29-1
clone_size: .
j_call: TRBJ2-3
cdr3_nt: TGCAGCGGGGAGGTTGGGAGCGAGGCCACAGATACGCAGTATTTT
cdr3_aa: CSGEVGSEATDTQYF

d_call: TRBD1
v_call: TRBV19
clone_size: .
j_call: TRBJ2-2
cdr3_nt: TGTGCCAGTAGTGCCCAAACCGGGACAGGGAGGGACGGGGAGCTGTTTTTT
cdr3_aa: CASSAQTGTGRDGELFF

d_call: TRBD2
v_call: TRBV2
clone_size: .
j_call: TRBJ2-7
cdr3_nt: TGTGCCAGCAGCCGACTAGCGGGATGGGACGAGCAGTACTTC
cdr3_aa: CASSRLAGWDEQYF

d_call: .
v_call: TRBV18
clone_size: .
j_call: TRBJ2-4
cdr3_nt: TGTGCCAGCGCTGACAGTTCTTTTATAGCCAAAAACATTCAGTACTTC
cdr3_aa: CASADSSFIAKNIQYF

d_call: .
v_call: TRBV9
clone_size: .
j_call: TRBJ2-2
cdr3_nt: TGTGCCAGCAGCGTAGGTCTCCTCACTAACACCGGGGAGCTGTTTTTT
cdr3_aa: CASSVGLLTNTGELFF

d_call: .
v_call: TRBV27
clone_size: .
j_call: TRBJ1-2
cdr3_nt: TGTGCCAGCAGTCTACAGGGTATTGACTATGGCTACACCTTC
cdr3_aa: CASSLQGIDYGYTF

d_call: .
v_call: TRBV10-3
clone_size: .
j_call: TRBJ2-7
cdr3_nt: TGTGCCATCAGTGAGATGGCAGTGACCTACGAGCAGTACTTC
cdr3_aa: CAISEMAVTYEQYF

d_call: .
v_call: TRBV27
clone_size: .
j_call: TRBJ1-4
cdr3_nt: TGTGCCAGCAGTCGGGGATCCTCTTTTGAAAAACTGTTTTTT
cdr3_aa: CASSRGSSFEKLFF

d_call: TRBD2
v_call: TRBV30
clone_size: .
j_call: TRBJ2-1
cdr3_nt: TGTGCCTGGTCGGGACTAGCGGGCCCGTTGAGCTCCTACAATGAGCAGTTCTTC
cdr3_aa: CAWSGLAGPLSSYNEQFF

d_call: .
v_call: TRBV28
clone_size: .
j_call: TRBJ1-1
cdr3_nt: TGTGCCAGCAGTTATCAGGGAAGGAACACTGAAGCTTTCTTT
cdr3_aa: CASSYQGRNTEAFF

d_call: .
v_call: TRBV9
clone_size: once
j_call: TRBJ2-7
cdr3_nt: TGTGCCAGCAGTCTAAGGGGGGGTAGCTCCTACGAGCAGTACTTC
cdr3_aa: CASSLRGGSSYEQYF

d_call: .
v_call: TRBV2
clone_size: .
j_call: TRBJ2-3
cdr3_nt: TGTGCCAGCTCTTTAACTATGGCGCAGTATTTT
cdr3_aa: CASSLTMAQYF

d_call: TRBD1
v_call: TRBV7-2
clone_size: .
j_call: TRBJ2-3
cdr3_nt: TGTGCCAGCAGCGCCCGGGACAGGGGTGGATTCGCAGATACGCAGTATTTT
cdr3_aa: CASSARDRGGFADTQYF